This T cell receptor beta chain was identified in a study of blood T cells in healthy people across ages. In regard to this clonotype: The antigen remains unidentified.

Germline V CDR1 and CDR2: MNHEY, SVGAGI. This CDR3 is built from 17 residues. The ends lost 1 base at V and 7 bases at J; junction bases unmatched: 13. A second PCR of 7 to 11 cycles used a sample-barcoded 5' primer and a J-beta primer mix. A single record per CDR3 protein comes from TCRdb applying MiXCR to the 5' RACE reads. The sample has around 1.5 million distinct CDR3 sequences, roughly 45% seen once. General study findings and limits: Since the PBMCs were unsorted, naive and antigen-experienced cells could not be conclusively compared.

This receptor was identified in a woman between 18 and 30 years old in good health. Sequencing was performed on blood. The genes are TRBV6-5 and TRBJ2-1; 7 bases align to TRBD2. The CDR3 nucleotides are TGTGCCAGCAGTTACTTTCCGGGACTACCTGCTCCGAATGAGCAGTTCTTC. Protein product: CASSYFPGLPAPNEQFF.